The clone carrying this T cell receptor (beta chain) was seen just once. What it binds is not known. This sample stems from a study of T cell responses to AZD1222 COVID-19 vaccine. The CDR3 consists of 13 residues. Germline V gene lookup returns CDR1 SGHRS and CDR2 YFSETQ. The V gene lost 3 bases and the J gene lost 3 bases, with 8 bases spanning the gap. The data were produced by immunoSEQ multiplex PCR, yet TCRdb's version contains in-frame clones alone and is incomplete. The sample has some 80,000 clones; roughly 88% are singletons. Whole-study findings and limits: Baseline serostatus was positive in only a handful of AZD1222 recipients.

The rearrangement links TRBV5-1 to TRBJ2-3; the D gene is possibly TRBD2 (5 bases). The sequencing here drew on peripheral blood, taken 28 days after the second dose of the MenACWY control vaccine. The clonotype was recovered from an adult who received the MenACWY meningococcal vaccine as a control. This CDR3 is CASSSEVTDTQYF. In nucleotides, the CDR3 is TGCGCCAGCAGCTCGGAGGTGACAGATACGCAGTATTTT.